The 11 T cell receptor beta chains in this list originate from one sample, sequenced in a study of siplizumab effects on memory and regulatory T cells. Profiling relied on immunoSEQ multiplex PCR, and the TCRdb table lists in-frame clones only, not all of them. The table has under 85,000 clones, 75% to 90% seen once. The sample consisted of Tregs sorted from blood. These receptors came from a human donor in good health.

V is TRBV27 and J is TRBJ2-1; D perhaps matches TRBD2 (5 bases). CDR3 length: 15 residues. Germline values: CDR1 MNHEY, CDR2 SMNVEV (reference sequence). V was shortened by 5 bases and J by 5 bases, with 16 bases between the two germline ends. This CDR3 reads CASSTYTRGHNEQFF. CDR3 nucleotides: TGTGCCAGCAGTACCTACACCAGAGGGCACAATGAGCAGTTCTTC.

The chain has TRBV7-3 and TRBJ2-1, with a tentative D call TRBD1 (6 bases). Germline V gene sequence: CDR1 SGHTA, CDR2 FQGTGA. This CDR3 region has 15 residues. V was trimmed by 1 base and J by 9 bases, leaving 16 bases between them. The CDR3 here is CASSLIGGHHGEQFF. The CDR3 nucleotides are TGTGCCAGCAGCTTAATAGGGGGTCATCATGGTGAGCAGTTCTTC.

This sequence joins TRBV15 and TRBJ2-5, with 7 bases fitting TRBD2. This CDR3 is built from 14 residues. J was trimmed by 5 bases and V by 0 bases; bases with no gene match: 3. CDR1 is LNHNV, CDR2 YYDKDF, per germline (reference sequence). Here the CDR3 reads CATSRDYGGETQYF. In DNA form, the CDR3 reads TGTGCCACCAGCAGAGATTACGGGGGGGAGACCCAGTACTTC.

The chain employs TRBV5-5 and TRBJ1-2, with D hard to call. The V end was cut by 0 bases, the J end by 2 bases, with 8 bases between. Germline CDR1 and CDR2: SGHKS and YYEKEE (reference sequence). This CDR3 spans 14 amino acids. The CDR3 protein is CASSLAGQNYGYTF. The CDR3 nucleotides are TGTGCCAGCAGCTTGGCCGGGCAGAACTATGGCTACACCTTC.

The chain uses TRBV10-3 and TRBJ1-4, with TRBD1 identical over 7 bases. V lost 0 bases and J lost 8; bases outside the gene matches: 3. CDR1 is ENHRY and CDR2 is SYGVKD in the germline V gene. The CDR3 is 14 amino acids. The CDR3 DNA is TGTGCCATCAGTGAGTCGAGGGGGCGGGAAAAACTGTTTTTT. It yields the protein CAISESRGREKLFF.

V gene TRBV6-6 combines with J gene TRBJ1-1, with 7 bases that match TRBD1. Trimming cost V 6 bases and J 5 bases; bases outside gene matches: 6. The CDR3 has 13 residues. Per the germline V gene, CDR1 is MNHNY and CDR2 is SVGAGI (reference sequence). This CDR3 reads CASRRDRGTEAFF. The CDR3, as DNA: TGTGCCAGCAGACGGGACAGAGGAACTGAAGCTTTCTTT.

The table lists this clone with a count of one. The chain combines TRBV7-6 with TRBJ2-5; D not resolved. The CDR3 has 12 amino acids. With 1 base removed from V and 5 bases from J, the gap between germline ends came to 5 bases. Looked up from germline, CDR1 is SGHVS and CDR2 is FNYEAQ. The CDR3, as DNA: TGTGCCAGCAGCTTAGGGAGTGAGACCCAGTACTTC. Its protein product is CASSLGSETQYF.

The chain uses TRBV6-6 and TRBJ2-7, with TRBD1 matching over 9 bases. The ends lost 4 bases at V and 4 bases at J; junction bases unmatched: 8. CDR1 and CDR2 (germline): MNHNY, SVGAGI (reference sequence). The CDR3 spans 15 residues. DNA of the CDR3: TGTGCCAGCAGTTCCCGGACAGGGACAGGGTACGAGCAGTACTTC. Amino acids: CASSSRTGTGYEQYF.

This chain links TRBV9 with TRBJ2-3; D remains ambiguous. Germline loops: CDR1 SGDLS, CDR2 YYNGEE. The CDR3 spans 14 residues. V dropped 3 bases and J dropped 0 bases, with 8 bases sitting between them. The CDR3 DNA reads TGTGCCAGCAGCGAAGCCGCTAGCACAGATACGCAGTATTTT. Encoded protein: CASSEAASTDTQYF.

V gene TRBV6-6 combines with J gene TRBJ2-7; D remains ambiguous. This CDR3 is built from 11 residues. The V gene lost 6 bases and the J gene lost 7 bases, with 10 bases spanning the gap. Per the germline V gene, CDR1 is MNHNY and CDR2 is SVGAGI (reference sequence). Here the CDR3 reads CASSRWPEQYF. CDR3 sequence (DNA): TGTGCCAGCAGCCGATGGCCAGAGCAGTACTTC.

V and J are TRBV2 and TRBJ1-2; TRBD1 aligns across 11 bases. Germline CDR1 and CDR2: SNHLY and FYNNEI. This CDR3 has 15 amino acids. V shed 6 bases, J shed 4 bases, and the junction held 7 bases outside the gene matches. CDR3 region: CASSPGQGASYGYTF. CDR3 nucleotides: TGTGCCAGCAGCCCAGGACAGGGGGCCAGCTATGGCTACACCTTC.